A selection of T cell receptor beta chains follows, all from one sample in a study of shared clonotypes between healthy human individuals. This table comes from immunoSEQ multiplex PCR, and its TCRdb copy is limited to in-frame clones, with some not included. The sample shows roughly 1,500,000 clones, approximately 98.5% of them seen only once. Sample: naive CD4+ T cells sorted from blood. All receptors come from a man aged 30 to 45 in good health. The CDR3 runs from the conserved cysteine through the conserved F or W. The D gene is left open where the match is weak. A row's size may be missing; if present it is once, few, many or a size class.

TRBJ1-1	14	.	.	TRBV7-9	TGTGCCAGCAGCTTAGACTTACAGAACACTGAAGCTTTCTTT	CASSLDLQNTEAFF
TRBJ2-3	13	.	.	TRBV7-8	TGTGCCAGCAGCGTCAGGAGGGGGGGTACGCAGTATTTT	CASSVRRGGTQYF
TRBJ2-1	17	TRBD2	.	TRBV30	TGTGCCTGGAGCCTAGCCCGGACTAGCGGGAGTTACAATGAGCAGTTCTTC	CAWSLARTSGSYNEQFF
TRBJ2-3	15	TRBD1	.	TRBV2	TGTGCCAGCAGTTCGGACAGGGGAAGCACAGATACGCAGTATTTT	CASSSDRGSTDTQYF
TRBJ1-5	13	.	.	TRBV5-6	TGTGCCAGCAGCTTGGGGAATGGGCAGCCCCAGCATTTT	CASSLGNGQPQHF
TRBJ2-2	15	TRBD2	.	TRBV6-4	TGTGCCAGCAGCCGACTAGCGGGAGTCCCCGGGGAGCTGTTTTTT	CASSRLAGVPGELFF
TRBJ2-7	15	TRBD1	.	TRBV18	TGTGCCAGCTCACCACCGGGACAGGGACGAAACGAGCAGTACTTC	CASSPPGQGRNEQYF
TRBJ2-3	15	TRBD2	.	TRBV29-1	TGCAGCGTTGCCGGGACTAGCGGGAGGAGGGATACGCAGTATTTT	CSVAGTSGRRDTQYF
TRBJ1-1	13	.	.	TRBV6-4	TGTGCCAGCAGTGACGGGGTAGCGACTGAAGCTTTCTTT	CASSDGVATEAFF
TRBJ2-1	15	TRBD2	.	TRBV7-9	TGTGCCAGCAGCTCAGACCGACTAGCGTACAATGAGCAGTTCTTC	CASSSDRLAYNEQFF
TRBJ1-2	10	.	.	TRBV29-1	TGCAGCGTGGGGGAGAGAGGCTACACCTTC	CSVGERGYTF
TRBJ2-1	16	.	.	TRBV5-1	TGCGCCAGCAGCTTGGATTCGCGACAGCCAAACAATGAGCAGTTCTTC	CASSLDSRQPNNEQFF
TRBJ1-2	15	.	.	TRBV13	TGTGCCAGCAGCTTAATCCACAGGGTCCCCTATGGCTACACCTTC	CASSLIHRVPYGYTF
TRBJ2-7	12	.	.	TRBV5-6	TGTGCCAGCAGCTTGGCCTTCTACGAGCAGTACTTC	CASSLAFYEQYF
TRBJ2-7	14	.	.	TRBV28	TGTGCCAGCATCATCTCGGGGACCTACGGGGAGCAGTACTTC	CASIISGTYGEQYF
TRBJ2-2	16	.	.	TRBV28	TGTGCCAGCATCCGATTCTCAGGAGCCGCGACCGGGGAGCTGTTTTTT	CASIRFSGAATGELFF
TRBJ2-5	17	TRBD2	.	TRBV6-4	TGTGCCAGCAGTGTCTTTCCTAGCGGGAGGGCCAATGAGACCCAGTACTTC	CASSVFPSGRANETQYF
TRBJ2-3	15	.	.	TRBV7-3	TGTGCCAGCAGCCCCTATAGAGTGGTTGCAGATACGCAGTATTTT	CASSPYRVVADTQYF
TRBJ2-3	16	.	.	TRBV10-2	TGCGCCAGCAGACGCGGCCTCATCGGGAGAGCAGATACGCAGTATTTT	CASRRGLIGRADTQYF
TRBJ1-2	15	.	.	TRBV9	TGTGCCAGCAGCCTACGACAGGTAGCTAACTATGGCTACACCTTC	CASSLRQVANYGYTF
TRBJ2-5	13	.	few	TRBV5-4	TGTGCCAGCAGCCAAGGACAGCAAGAGACCCAGTACTTC	CASSQGQQETQYF
TRBJ2-2	14	TRBD2	.	TRBV27	TGTGCCAGCAGTTCCTGGACTAGCTCCGGGGAGCTGTTTTTT	CASSSWTSSGELFF
TRBJ1-5	13	TRBD1	.	TRBV15	TGTGCCACCAGCAGAGGACAGGGACAGCCCCAGCATTTT	CATSRGQGQPQHF
TRBJ2-7	14	TRBD2	.	TRBV5-4	TGTGCCAGCAGCGGTAGCGGGAGAAGCTACGAGCAGTACTTC	CASSGSGRSYEQYF
TRBJ2-3	15	.	once	TRBV28	TGTGCCAGCAGTTCTTTGGATAGCCGGAAAATGGCGCAGTATTTT	CASSSLDSRKMAQYF
TRBJ1-4	13	.	.	TRBV28	TGTGCCAGCAGTATCCCCCTCAGTGAAAAACTGTTTTTT	CASSIPLSEKLFF
TRBJ2-1	17	.	.	TRBV5-1	TGCGCCAGCAGCTTGGAGGTCTCACACCGTTACTACAATGAGCAGTTCTTC	CASSLEVSHRYYNEQFF
TRBJ1-1	16	TRBD1	.	TRBV25-1	TGTGCCAGCAGTGAATATCCAGGGGGCGGAATCACTGAAGCTTTCTTT	CASSEYPGGGITEAFF
TRBJ1-2	14	.	.	TRBV27	TGTGCCAGCGTAGGACTCAGGGGCAAAGGTGGCTACACCTTC	CASVGLRGKGGYTF
TRBJ1-1	15	.	.	TRBV30	TGTGCCTGGAGAATATTAGGGGGAGGGAGCACTGAAGCTTTCTTT	CAWRILGGGSTEAFF
TRBJ2-3	14	.	.	TRBV7-3	TGTGCCAGCAGCTCCCCGGACAGCACAGATACGCAGTATTTT	CASSSPDSTDTQYF
TRBJ2-5	16	.	.	TRBV2	TGTGCCAGCAGTGAGTTAGGCTCGGGGTTTACAGAGACCCAGTACTTC	CASSELGSGFTETQYF
TRBJ2-7	14	TRBD2	.	TRBV7-2	TGTGCCAGCAGTTCTAGCGGGGGCCACTACGAGCAGTACTTC	CASSSSGGHYEQYF
TRBJ2-1	17	TRBD2	.	TRBV9	TGTGCCAGCAGCGAGGACGTAGCGGGAGTACCCTACAATGAGCAGTTCTTC	CASSEDVAGVPYNEQFF
TRBJ2-2	16	.	once	TRBV6-6	TGTGCCAGCAGAAACAGGGCTAGGGGCTACACCGGGGAGCTGTTTTTT	CASRNRARGYTGELFF
TRBJ1-2	16	.	.	TRBV5-1	TGCGCCAGCAGCTTGGACCCGCAGGCTTTTAACTATGGCTACACCTTC	CASSLDPQAFNYGYTF
TRBJ2-3	13	.	.	TRBV6-5	TGTGCCAGTACAGGGCCTGGCACAGATACGCAGTATTTT	CASTGPGTDTQYF
TRBJ1-3	15	.	.	TRBV5-1	TGCGCCAGCAGCATTGGGCCAGGGCTGGGAAACACCATATATTTT	CASSIGPGLGNTIYF
TRBJ2-5	14	.	.	TRBV7-2	TGTGCCAGCAGCTTAATCCGGGGGTTGGAGACCCAGTACTTC	CASSLIRGLETQYF